These T cell receptor beta chains were read from a single sample in a study of Graves' ophthalmopathy and Graves' hyperthyroidism. TCRdb processed the multiplex PCR reads anew with MiXCR; each CDR3 protein has one entry. In the table there are around 590,000 distinct CDR3 sequences, about 40% of which are singletons. The sequenced sample was peripheral blood or thyroid tissue (not recorded which). The origin of the receptors is an adult man with Graves' hyperthyroidism. The CDR3 runs from the conserved cysteine through the conserved F or W. The order of the fields is J gene, D gene, clone size, V gene, CDR3 DNA, CDR3 protein. D genes are given only for firm matches. Clone size is not always given. Where it is, it says once, few, many or a class for expanded clones.

TRBJ1-2 NA many TRBV7-2 TGTGCCAGCAGCTCCCCGACCTTGACGGGTGCCCACACCTTC CASSSPTLTGAHTF
TRBJ2-2 NA many TRBV9 TGTGCCAGCAGCGTAGCAGTTACCGGGGAGCTGTTTTTT CASSVAVTGELFF
TRBJ2-3 NA NA TRBV7-2 TGTGCCAGCAGCTCAGAGAATCTAGCGACGCAGTATTTT CASSSENLATQYF
TRBJ2-7 NA many TRBV12-3/TRBV12-4 TGTGCCAGCAGTTTAAAGTGGGGGGTCGAGCAGTACTTC CASSLKWGVEQYF
TRBJ1-1 TRBD1 many TRBV5-6 TGTGCCAGCAGCTTGTTCGGGACAGAGAACACTGAAGCTTTCTTT CASSLFGTENTEAFF
TRBJ1-1 NA many TRBV11-2 TGTGCCAGCAGCTTAGAGTTTATGAACACTGAAGCTTTCTTT CASSLEFMNTEAFF
TRBJ1-2 NA many TRBV29-1 TGCAGCGTCACGGACAGAGAACAGTTTTATGGCTACACCTTC CSVTDREQFYGYTF
TRBJ2-3 NA few TRBV24-1 TGTGCCACCAGTGTGTTTGGCACAGATACGCAGTATTTT CATSVFGTDTQYF
TRBJ2-5 TRBD2 NA TRBV2 TGCGCCAGCAGCCAAGTCCCGGGTAGCGGGAGGGGGGAGACCCAGTACTTC CASSQVPGSGRGETQYF
TRBJ2-7 TRBD2 NA TRBV7-2 TGTGCCAGCAGCTCACTAGCGGGAGGTCGCTCCTACGAGCAGTACTTC CASSSLAGGRSYEQYF
TRBJ1-2 NA NA TRBV12-3/TRBV12-4 TGTGCCTGGAGTATATCGGGACTGCTCCCACGAGGCTACACCTTC CAWSISGLLPRGYTF
TRBJ1-4 TRBD1 NA TRBV7-9 TGTGCCAGCAGCCAGACAGACCATTACGAGCAGTACAGGGGTAATGAAAAACTGTTTTTT CASSQTDHYEQYRGNEKLFF